This T cell receptor beta chain was retrieved from a study of T cell repertoires in cytomegalovirus infection (dated by TCRdb to about 2019). A note on the overall study: Alongside well-studied HLA-B-restricted epitopes, the peptide stimulations were aimed at recently identified HLA-C-restricted CMV epitopes, whose presentation resists viral immunomodulation. The HLA type of each donor mattered for the analysis, because public TCR beta signatures pointed to carriage of CMV infection along with the matching HLA type. Results the study describes overall, beyond this receptor: The ex vivo response was dominated by HLA-C-restricted CMV-specific TCR beta clonotypes, which also provided the single most frequent clonotype in two of eight donors. Carriers of CMV infection plus the relevant HLA type were discriminated by the cumulative frequency of public TCR beta family members in the study cohort and in an independent roughly 380-donor cohort.

The treatment or condition label, as the study defines it: in vitro stimulation with specific CMV peptide epitopes to enrich CMV-specific T cells. Comments on this clonotype: Its antigen is still unknown. Per-base qualities were not stored, and no clone one base away is much larger.

The sequencer was an Illumina HiSeq 1500. TCRdb reworked the public reads: Q25 trimming with fastp, MiXCR clone assembly, productive beta chains retained. Merged by CDR3 protein, the rows form single entries marked with the most common genes and DNA. The sample data list some 480,000 distinct CDR3 sequences, and roughly a third of these were observed just once. The biggest ten clones account for about a sixth of the sample. The material sequenced was cultured PBMCs, taken from culture after CMV antigen stimulation. This receptor was identified in a human donor in good health (CMV status not recorded). Some clones in this sample may be carry-over from other donors' samples.

The CDR3 loop reads CASSLVGGPDTQYF. The DNA is TGCGCCAGCAGCTTGGTTGGGGGACCAGATACGCAGTATTTT. The rearranged segments are TRBV5-1 and TRBJ2-3; the D gene cannot be resolved beyond TRBD1 or TRBD2, each matching 5 bases. Its CDR3 holds 14 amino acids, cysteine through phenylalanine. Of the read, only the CDR3 DNA is kept; its 42 bases are in frame from base 1. CDR1 and CDR2 are read off the germline V gene as SGHRS and YFSETQ. The junction carries 9 bases between V and J, which are trimmed by 0 bases and 4 bases respectively. With the portions outside the CDR3 filled from the reference TRBV5-1 and TRBJ2-3 genes, the complete variable region becomes KAGVTQTPRYLIKTRGQQVTLSCSPISGHRSVSWYQQTPGQGLQFLFEYFSETQRNKGNFPGRFSGRQFSNSRSEMNVSTLELGDSALYLCASSLVGGPDTQYFGPGTRLTVL.